This record covers a single T cell receptor (beta chain). These data originate in a study of blood T cell repertoires in COVID-19. About the research overall: Samples taken during acute and convalescent COVID-19 were collected in the United States, Italy and Spain. PBMCs, B-cell-depleted T cells, or T cells provided the cDNA or gDNA that made up the material.

Authors' data handling: Reference gene primers were amplified, and this amplification served to estimate nucleated cell counts. Assay: immunoSEQ multiplex PCR; the TCRdb copy retains only in-frame clones and omits some. V, J and clone size are taken as reported in that table, and D and trimming were inferred from the DNA itself. Of roughly 100,000 clones listed, about 91% were seen once; the top ten hold about 4%. The sample comprised peripheral blood. This clonotype was sampled from a man younger than 35 with acute or convalescent COVID-19.

This CDR3 reads CASQLVGFPDTQYF. CDR3 DNA sequence: TGCGCCAGCCAACTAGTAGGATTCCCAGATACGCAGTATTTT. This chain links TRBV5-1 with TRBJ2-3, with TRBD2 as a possible D gene (5 bases). The CDR3 is 14 amino acids. Trimming cost V 7 bases and J 4 bases, with 16 bases left between them. The germline V gene encodes CDR1 SGHRS and CDR2 YFSETQ.